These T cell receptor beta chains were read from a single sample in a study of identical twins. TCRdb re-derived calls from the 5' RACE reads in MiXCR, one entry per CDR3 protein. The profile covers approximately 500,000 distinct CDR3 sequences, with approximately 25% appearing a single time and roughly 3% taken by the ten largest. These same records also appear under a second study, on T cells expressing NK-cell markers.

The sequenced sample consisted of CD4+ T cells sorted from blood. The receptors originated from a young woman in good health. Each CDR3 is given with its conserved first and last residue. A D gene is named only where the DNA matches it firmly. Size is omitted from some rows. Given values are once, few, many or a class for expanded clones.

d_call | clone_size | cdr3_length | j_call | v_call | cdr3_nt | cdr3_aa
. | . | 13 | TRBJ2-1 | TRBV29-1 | TGCAGCGTTGAAGGGGGCAACTACAATGAGCAGTTCTTC | CSVEGGNYNEQFF
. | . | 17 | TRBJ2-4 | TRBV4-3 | TGCGCCAGCAGCCAAGCATGGGGCGGGATTACCAAAAACATTCAGTACTTC | CASSQAWGGITKNIQYF
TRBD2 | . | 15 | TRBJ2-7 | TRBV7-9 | TGTGCCAGCAGCTTAGGGGCCGCGGGAGGGGGCGAGCAGTACTTC | CASSLGAAGGGEQYF
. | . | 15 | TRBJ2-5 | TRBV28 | TGTGCCAGCAGCCCGGGGGCTTCGGGAGGAGAGACCCAGTACTTC | CASSPGASGGETQYF
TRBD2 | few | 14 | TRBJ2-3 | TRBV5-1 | TGCGCCAGCAGTAGCGGGGGGGCATCGGATACGCAGTATTTT | CASSSGGASDTQYF
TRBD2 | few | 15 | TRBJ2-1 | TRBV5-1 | TGCGCCAGCGTACTTGGGGGGGGAGCTTACAATGAGCAGTTCTTC | CASVLGGGAYNEQFF
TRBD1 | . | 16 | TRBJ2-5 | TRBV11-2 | TGTGCCAGCAGCCAGAAGACAGGGGTCCGGAGAGAGACCCAGTACTTC | CASSQKTGVRRETQYF
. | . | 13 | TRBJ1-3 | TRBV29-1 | TGCAGCGTTGGGGAGAGTGAGGGAAACACCATATATTTT | CSVGESEGNTIYF
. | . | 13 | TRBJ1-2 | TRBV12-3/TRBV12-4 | TGTGCCAGCAGTGCACAGGGAAACTATGGCTACACCTTC | CASSAQGNYGYTF
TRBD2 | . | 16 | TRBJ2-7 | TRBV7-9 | TGTGCCAGCAGCCGACTCTTAGCGGGAGGAACCCACGAGCAGTACTTC | CASSRLLAGGTHEQYF
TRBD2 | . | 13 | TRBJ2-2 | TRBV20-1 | TGCAGTGCTAGTCGGGGAGGGCCCGGGGAGCTGTTTTTT | CSASRGGPGELFF
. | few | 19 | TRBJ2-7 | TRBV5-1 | TGCGCCAGCAGCTTGGCCTTTGGGGCCCCACTCGCTAGCTCCTACGAGCAGTACTTC | CASSLAFGAPLASSYEQYF
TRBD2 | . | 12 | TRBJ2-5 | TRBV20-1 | TGCAGTGCTAACTGGGACTATAAGACCCAGTACTTC | CSANWDYKTQYF
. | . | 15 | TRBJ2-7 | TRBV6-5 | TGTGCCAGCAGTTACCTGGCAGCCTTAGCCTACGAGCAGTACTTC | CASSYLAALAYEQYF
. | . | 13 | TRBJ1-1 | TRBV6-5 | TGTGCCAGCAGTTGGGGGGCGAACACTGAAGCTTTCTTT | CASSWGANTEAFF
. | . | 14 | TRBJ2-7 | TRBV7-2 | TGTGCCAGCAGCTTACATGGATGGGATCTGGAGCAGTACTTC | CASSLHGWDLEQYF
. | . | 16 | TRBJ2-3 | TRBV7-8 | TGTGCCAGCACCTTCCGGGGTGGGACTAGCACAGATACGCAGTATTTT | CASTFRGGTSTDTQYF
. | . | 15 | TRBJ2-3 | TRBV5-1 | TGCGCCAGCAGCTTGGCCGATGGGAGCACAGATACGCAGTATTTT | CASSLADGSTDTQYF
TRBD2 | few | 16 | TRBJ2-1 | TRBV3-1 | TGTGCCAGCAGCCTCCTGGGCGGGGGGAAAAACAATAAGCAGTTCTTC | CASSLLGGGKNNKQFF
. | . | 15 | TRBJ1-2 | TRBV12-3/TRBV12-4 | TGTGCCAGCAGTTTAGACTACAGGGAATTGAATGGCTACACCTTC | CASSLDYRELNGYTF
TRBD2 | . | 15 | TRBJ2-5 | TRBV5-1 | TGCGCCAGCAGCTTGGTCGGTAGCGGGGAGGAGACCCAGTACTTC | CASSLVGSGEETQYF
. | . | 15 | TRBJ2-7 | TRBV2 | TGTGCCAGCACCCAAGACGGAGCGGTCCCCTACGAGCAGTACTTC | CASTQDGAVPYEQYF
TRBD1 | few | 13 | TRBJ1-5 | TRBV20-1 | TGCAGTGCCACAGGGACAGTGGGACAGCCCCAGCATTTT | CSATGTVGQPQHF
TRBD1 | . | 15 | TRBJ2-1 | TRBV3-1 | TGTGCCAGCAGCCAGGGACAGGGGTACGAAGATGAGCAGTTCTTC | CASSQGQGYEDEQFF
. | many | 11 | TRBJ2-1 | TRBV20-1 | TGCAGTGCTAGGCGAAACAATGAGCAGTTCTTC | CSARRNNEQFF
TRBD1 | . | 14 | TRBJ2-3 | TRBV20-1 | TGCAGTGCTAGGGGGACAGGCCTCACAGATACGCAGTATTTT | CSARGTGLTDTQYF
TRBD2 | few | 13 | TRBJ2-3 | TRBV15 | TGTGCCACCAGCAGCGGGGGGACAGATACGCAGTATTTT | CATSSGGTDTQYF
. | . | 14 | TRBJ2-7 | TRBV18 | TGTGCCAGCTCACCATTAGATCAAACCTACGAGCAGTACTTC | CASSPLDQTYEQYF
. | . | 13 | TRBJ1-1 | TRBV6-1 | TGTGCCAGCAGCCAACAGGGAATTACTGAAGCTTTCTTT | CASSQQGITEAFF
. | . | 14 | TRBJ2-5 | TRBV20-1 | TGCAGTGCCAAGAATCGCAGGGCTCAAGAGACCCAGTACTTC | CSAKNRRAQETQYF
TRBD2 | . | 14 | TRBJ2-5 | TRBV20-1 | TGCAGTGCTCCCACCCTAGCGGGTGCGGAGACCCAGTACTTC | CSAPTLAGAETQYF
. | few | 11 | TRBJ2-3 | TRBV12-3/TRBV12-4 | TGTGCCAGCAGTATCTCGGTTACGCAGTATTTT | CASSISVTQYF
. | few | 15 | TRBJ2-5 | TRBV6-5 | TGTGCCAGCAGTTACTCGATGGGGCGGGAAGAGACCCAGTACTTC | CASSYSMGREETQYF
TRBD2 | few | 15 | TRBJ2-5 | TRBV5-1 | TGCGCCAGCAGCTGGGCCCCGGGAGGCCAAGAGACCCAGTACTTC | CASSWAPGGQETQYF
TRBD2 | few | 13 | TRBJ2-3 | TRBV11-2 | TGTGCCAGCAGCTTACTACAAGCGGGAGAGCAGTATTTT | CASSLLQAGEQYF
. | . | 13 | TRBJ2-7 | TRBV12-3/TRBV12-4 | TGTGCCAGCGGGACCGAGAGCTCCTACGAGCAGTACTTC | CASGTESSYEQYF
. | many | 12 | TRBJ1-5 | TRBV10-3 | TGTGCCATCAAAGGGTCCAATCAGCCCCAGCATTTT | CAIKGSNQPQHF
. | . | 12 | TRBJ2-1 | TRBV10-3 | TGTGCCATCAGAGATACTAGCAATGAGCAGTTCTTC | CAIRDTSNEQFF
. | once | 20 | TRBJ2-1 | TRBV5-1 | TGCGCCAGCAGCACTTCGACAGGGCAGTTTAGCGGTTATACCTACAATGAGCAGTTCTTC | CASSTSTGQFSGYTYNEQFF
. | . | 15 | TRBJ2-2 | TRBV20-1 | TGCAGTGCTAGAGTACACACCGCGAACACCGGGGAGCTGTTTTTT | CSARVHTANTGELFF
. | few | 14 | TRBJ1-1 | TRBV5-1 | TGCGCCAGCAGCTTACAGGGAACATACACTGAAGCTTTCTTT | CASSLQGTYTEAFF
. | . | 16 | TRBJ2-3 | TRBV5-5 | TGTGCCAGCAGCCCCGGGCTCAGCCGAGGCGGAGATACGCAGTATTTT | CASSPGLSRGGDTQYF
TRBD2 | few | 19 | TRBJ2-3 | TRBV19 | TGTGCCAGTAGTACCTACGGACTAGCGGGCCTCACTAGCACAGATACGCAGTATTTT | CASSTYGLAGLTSTDTQYF
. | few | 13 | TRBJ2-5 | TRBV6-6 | TGTGCCAGCAGGCTCGGGGGGCGTGAGACCCAGTACTTC | CASRLGGRETQYF
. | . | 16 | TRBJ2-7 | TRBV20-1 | TGCAGTGCTAGCGGCGGGGTTACGGGACCCACCTACGAGCAGTACTTC | CSASGGVTGPTYEQYF